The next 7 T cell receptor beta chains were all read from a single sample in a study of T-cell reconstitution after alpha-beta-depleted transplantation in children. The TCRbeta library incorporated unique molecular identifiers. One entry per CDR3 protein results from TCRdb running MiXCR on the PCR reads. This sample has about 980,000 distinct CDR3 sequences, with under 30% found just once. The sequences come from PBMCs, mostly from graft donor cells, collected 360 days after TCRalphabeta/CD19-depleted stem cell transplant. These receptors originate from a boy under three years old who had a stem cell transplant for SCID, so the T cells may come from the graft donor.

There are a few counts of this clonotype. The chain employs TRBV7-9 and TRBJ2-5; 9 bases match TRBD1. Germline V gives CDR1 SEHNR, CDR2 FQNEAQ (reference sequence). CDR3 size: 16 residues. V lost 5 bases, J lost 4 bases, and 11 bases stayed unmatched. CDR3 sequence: CASSLRQGGKRETQYF. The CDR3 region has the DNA TGTGCCAGCAGCCTAAGACAGGGGGGGAAGAGAGAGACCCAGTACTTC.

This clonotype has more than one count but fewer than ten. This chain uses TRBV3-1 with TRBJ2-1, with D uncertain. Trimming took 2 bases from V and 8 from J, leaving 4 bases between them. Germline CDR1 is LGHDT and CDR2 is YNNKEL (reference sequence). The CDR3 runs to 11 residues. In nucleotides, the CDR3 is TGTGCCAGCAGCCAAATCTATGAGCAGTTCTTC. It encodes CASSQIYEQFF.

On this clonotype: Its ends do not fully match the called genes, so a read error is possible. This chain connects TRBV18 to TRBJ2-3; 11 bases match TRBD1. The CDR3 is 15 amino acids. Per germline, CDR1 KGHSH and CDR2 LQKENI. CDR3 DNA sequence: TGTGCCACCTCATTGGACAGGGGGCCTACAGATACGCAGTATTTT. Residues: CATSLDRGPTDTQYF. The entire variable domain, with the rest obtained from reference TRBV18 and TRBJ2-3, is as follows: NAGVMQNPRHLVRRRGQEARLRCSPMKGHSHVYWYRQLPEEGLKFMVYLQKENIIDESGMPKERFSAEFPKEGPSILRIQQVVRGDSAAYFCATSLDRGPTDTQYFGPGTRLTVL.

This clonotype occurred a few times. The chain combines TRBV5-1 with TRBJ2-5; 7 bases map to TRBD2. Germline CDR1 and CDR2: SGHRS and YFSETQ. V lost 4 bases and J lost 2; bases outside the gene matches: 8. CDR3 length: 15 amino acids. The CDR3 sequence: CASSPGGLRQETQYF. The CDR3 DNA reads TGCGCCAGCAGCCCGGGGGGACTTCGACAAGAGACCCAGTACTTC.

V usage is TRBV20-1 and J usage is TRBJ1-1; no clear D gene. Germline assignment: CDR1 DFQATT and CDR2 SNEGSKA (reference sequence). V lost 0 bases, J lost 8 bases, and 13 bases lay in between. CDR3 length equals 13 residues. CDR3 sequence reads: CSARDVRISEAFF. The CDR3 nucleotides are TGCAGTGCTAGAGATGTGAGAATTTCGGAAGCTTTCTTT.

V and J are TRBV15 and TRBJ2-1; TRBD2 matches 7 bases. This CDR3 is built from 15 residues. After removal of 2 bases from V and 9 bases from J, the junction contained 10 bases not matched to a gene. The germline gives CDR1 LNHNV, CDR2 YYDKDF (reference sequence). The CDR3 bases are TGTGCCACCAGCAGAAACGGCCCGGGGGGTGGTGAGCAGTTCTTC. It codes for CATSRNGPGGGEQFF.

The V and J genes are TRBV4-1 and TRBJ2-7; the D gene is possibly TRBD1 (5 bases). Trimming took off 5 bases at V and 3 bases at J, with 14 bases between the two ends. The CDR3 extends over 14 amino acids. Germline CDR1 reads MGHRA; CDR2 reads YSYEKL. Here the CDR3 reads CASSGPGPVYEQYF. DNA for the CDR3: TGCGCCAGCAGCGGCCCAGGGCCCGTCTACGAGCAGTACTTC.